The 20 T cell receptor beta chains in this list originate from one sample, sequenced in a study of blood T cell repertoires in COVID-19. Produced via immunoSEQ multiplex PCR; TCRdb's table is partial and in-frame only. Of around 100,000 clones in the sample, around 86% are singletons; the top ten hold around 5%. Source material: peripheral blood. The receptor set was obtained from a woman of 80 years or more with acute or convalescent COVID-19.

V usage is TRBV30 and J usage is TRBJ2-1; no firm D call. With 2 bases removed from V and 8 bases from J, the gap between germline ends came to 7 bases. Germline V gene data show CDR1 as GTSNPN and CDR2 as SVGIG (reference sequence). The CDR3 extends over 11 amino acids. CDR3 amino acids: CAWSSQYEQFF. The CDR3 nucleotides read TGTGCCTGGAGTTCCCAATATGAGCAGTTCTTC.

The CDR3 spells CAWAGQGNTIYF. The CDR3 region has the DNA TGTGCCTGGGCGGGACAGGGAAACACCATATATTTT. The chain is built from TRBV30 and TRBJ1-3; 7 nucleotides align to TRBD1. The V gene end was trimmed by 5 bases and the J gene end by 4 bases; junction bases not matched to a gene: 2. The CDR3 length is 12 residues. Germline CDR1 GTSNPN, CDR2 SVGIG (reference sequence).

CDR3 bases: TGTGCCAGCAGTTCTAAACGCTCGGGGTCTGGAAACACCATATATTTT. Protein: CASSSKRSGSGNTIYF. This rearrangement joins TRBV6-6 to TRBJ1-3, with D uncertain. CDR1 is MNHNY and CDR2 is SVGAGI in the germline V gene (reference sequence). Trimming removed 4 bases from V and 1 base from J, with 14 bases in between. The CDR3 has 16 amino acids.

This clone appeared a single time. This chain connects TRBV29-1 to TRBJ2-7; TRBD2 is a possible D gene (5 bases). Germline CDR1 SQVTM, CDR2 ANQGSEA. CDR3 length: 11 residues. Trimming removed 4 bases at V and 6 bases at J, with 10 bases between. This chain's CDR3 is CSVVAAGEQYF. CDR3 DNA: TGCAGCGTTGTTGCCGCGGGCGAGCAGTACTTC.

The chain has TRBV10-3 and TRBJ2-7; unclear D gene. Germline V lookup: CDR1 ENHRY, CDR2 SYGVKD. V lost 10 bases to trimming and J lost 3 bases, with 13 bases between them. The CDR3 length is 12 residues. CDR3: CATKEANYEQYF. In nucleotides, the CDR3 is TGTGCCACCAAAGAGGCTAACTACGAGCAGTACTTC.

The chain couples TRBV11-2 to TRBJ1-3, with D possibly matching TRBD1 (6 bases). Germline V gives CDR1 SGHAT, CDR2 FQNNGV. The V and J ends lost 4 bases and 0 bases respectively, with 16 bases between them. The CDR3 length is 17 residues. The chain's CDR3 is CASSYGRWDTSGNTIYF. CDR3 DNA sequence: TGTGCCAGCAGCTACGGGAGGTGGGACACCTCTGGAAACACCATATATTTT.

This clone is a singleton in its sample. The rearrangement links TRBV7-9 to TRBJ2-7, with TRBD1 as a possible D gene (5 bases). V was clipped by 1 base and J by 5 bases, with 12 bases between them. Germline-derived CDR1 and CDR2 are SEHNR and FQNEAQ (reference sequence). CDR3 length: 14 residues. CDR3 in amino acids: CASSLGDSLDEQYF. CDR3 DNA: TGTGCCAGCAGCTTAGGAGACAGTTTGGACGAGCAGTACTTC.

This chain connects TRBV5-1 to TRBJ2-2, with 10 bases aligning to TRBD1. The CDR3 consists of 15 residues. From germline, CDR1 is SGHRS and CDR2 YFSETQ. The V gene end was trimmed by 4 bases and the J gene end by 3 bases; junction bases not matched to a gene: 3. In DNA, the CDR3 is TGCGCCAGCAGCCCGGACAGGGGGTACACCGGGGAGCTGTTTTTT. The encoded protein is CASSPDRGYTGELFF.

The CDR3 loop is CASRRTPGSRQPQHF. Here the CDR3 DNA reads TGTGCCAGCAGGCGGACCCCGGGGAGCCGTCAGCCCCAGCATTTT. V is TRBV6-5 and J is TRBJ1-5; D call uncertain. CDR3 size: 15 residues. The ends were cut back, 6 bases at V and 6 bases at J, with 18 bases in the middle. The germline V gene encodes CDR1 MNHEY and CDR2 SVGAGI.

The CDR3 DNA is TGTGCCAGCAGTTCTAGGGGGAGACACACCATATATTTT. As protein: CASSSRGRHTIYF. V and J are TRBV27 and TRBJ1-3; a possible D gene is TRBD1 (6 bases). Germline CDR1 MNHEY, CDR2 SMNVEV (reference sequence). This CDR3 contains 13 residues. The V and J ends lost 4 bases and 8 bases respectively, with 12 bases between them.

This sequence joins TRBV6-5 and TRBJ1-5; D is possibly TRBD1 (6 bases). The CDR3 has 13 residues. V gave up 8 bases and J gave up 7 bases, with 15 bases separating them. Germline CDR1 MNHEY, CDR2 SVGAGI. This chain's CDR3 is CASHTGRGQPQHF. CDR3 nucleotide sequence: TGTGCCAGCCACACAGGGAGAGGACAGCCCCAGCATTTT.

This rearrangement joins TRBV29-1 to TRBJ2-1; D not resolved. Trimming cost V 6 bases and J 12 bases, with 12 bases left between them. This CDR3 contains 10 residues. Germline V CDR1 and CDR2: SQVTM, ANQGSEA. CDR3 in amino acids: CSVNQFGQFF. CDR3 sequence (DNA): TGCAGCGTCAACCAATTCGGGCAGTTCTTC.

This chain joins TRBV11-2 and TRBJ2-7, with 10 bases matching TRBD2. The CDR3 sequence is 16 residues long. Germline loops: CDR1 SGHAT, CDR2 FQNNGV. V dropped 0 bases and J dropped 4; count of bases not matched to a gene: 6. This CDR3 reads CASSLESSGRLYEQYF. DNA for the CDR3: TGTGCCAGCAGCTTAGAGTCTAGCGGGAGACTATACGAGCAGTACTTC.

This clone was seen a single time. The CDR3: CASSPGGSQEKLFF. The CDR3 DNA follows: TGTGCCAGCAGCCCCGGGGGTAGTCAGGAAAAACTGTTTTTT. The rearrangement joins TRBV7-8 to TRBJ1-4, with D perhaps TRBD1 (5 bases). V dropped 5 bases and J dropped 8 bases, with 15 bases sitting between them. Germline CDR1 and CDR2: SGHVS and FQNEAQ. The CDR3 runs to 14 residues.

This sequence joins TRBV18 and TRBJ2-3, with D unresolved. Germline CDR1 KGHSH, CDR2 LQKENI. The CDR3 consists of 12 residues. Trimming left V 5 bases short and J 5 bases short, with 8 bases between. CDR3 sequence reads: CASSTTKDTQYF. CDR3 DNA sequence: TGTGCCAGCTCAACCACAAAAGATACGCAGTATTTT. Variable domain in full (rest from reference TRBV18 and TRBJ2-3): NAGVMQNPRHLVRRRGQEARLRCSPMKGHSHVYWYRQLPEEGLKFMVYLQKENIIDESGMPKERFSAEFPKEGPSILRIQQVVRGDSAAYFCASSTTKDTQYFGPGTRLTVL.

The chain recombines TRBV5-1 with TRBJ1-1; 10 bases map to TRBD1. The V segment lost 4 bases and the J segment 7 bases; nucleotides outside the gene matches: 1. The germline V gene encodes CDR1 SGHRS and CDR2 YFSETQ. CDR3 length: 12 residues. The CDR3 sequence: CASSRDRGEAFF. CDR3 nucleotide sequence: TGCGCCAGCAGCCGGGACAGGGGTGAAGCTTTCTTT. Full variable domain (remainder filled in from reference TRBV5-1 and TRBJ1-1): KAGVTQTPRYLIKTRGQQVTLSCSPISGHRSVSWYQQTPGQGLQFLFEYFSETQRNKGNFPGRFSGRQFSNSRSEMNVSTLELGDSALYLCASSRDRGEAFFGQGTRLTVV.

This rearrangement joins TRBV27 to TRBJ1-4; 8 bases are a match to TRBD1. CDR3 size: 14 residues. Germline V gene data show CDR1 as MNHEY and CDR2 as SMNVEV (reference sequence). The junction had 5 bases not matched to a gene; V was cut back by 3 bases and J by 8 bases. The CDR3 DNA is TGTGCCAGCAGTTTTCAGGGGGCCGAGGAAAAACTGTTTTTT. It translates to CASSFQGAEEKLFF.

The chain combines TRBV6-6 with TRBJ2-7, with 7 bases matching TRBD1. Losses at the gene ends were 5 bases for V and 5 bases for J; bases not matched to a gene: 0. The CDR3 has 11 amino acids. CDR1 is MNHNY, CDR2 SVGAGI, per germline (reference sequence). In DNA, the CDR3 is TGTGCCAGCAGTGACAGGGACGAGCAGTACTTC. This codes for CASSDRDEQYF.

The chain joins TRBV9 to TRBJ2-1; D is ambiguous. The CDR3 has 14 residues. V was trimmed by 0 bases and J by 5 bases, leaving 9 bases between them. Germline CDR1 is SGDLS and CDR2 is YYNGEE. CDR3: CASSVGSAHNEQFF. For the CDR3, the DNA is TGTGCCAGCAGCGTAGGGTCAGCGCACAATGAGCAGTTCTTC.

This sequence joins TRBV6-5 and TRBJ2-1; TRBD2 might be the D (6 bases). V was pared by 5 bases and J by 5 bases, with 13 bases between. The CDR3 consists of 14 residues. Germline assignment: CDR1 MNHEY and CDR2 SVGAGI. The CDR3: CASSPSSVHNEQFF. Written as DNA, the CDR3 is TGTGCCAGCAGTCCATCTAGCGTACACAATGAGCAGTTCTTC.